The following is a T cell receptor (beta chain) sequence with its context. This specimen comes from a study of control samples from healthy donors and cancer patients. In germline, CDR1 is SGHRS, CDR2 YFSETQ. V shed 3 bases and J 3 bases; nucleotides not matched to a gene: 6. This CDR3 is 15 amino acids long. Sequenced by immunoSEQ multiplex PCR; TCRdb stores in-frame clones only, minus some. The sample yields about 160,000 clones, approximately 93% seen once. The genes are TRBV5-1 and TRBJ2-3, with 8 nucleotides matching TRBD2. The receptor's source is a woman in her forties in good health. The sample comprised blood. CDR3 sequence (DNA): TGCGCCAGCAGCTCCAGCGGGAGCGGGACAGATACGCAGTATTTT. This gives the protein CASSSSGSGTDTQYF.